This T cell receptor (beta chain) was obtained from a study of blood T cell repertoires in COVID-19. Overall study context: Sample material is recorded as cDNA or gDNA derived from T cells, B-cell-depleted T cells, or PBMCs.

V shed 6 bases, J shed 8 bases, and the junction held 15 bases outside the gene matches. Germline V gene sequence: CDR1 SEHNR, CDR2 FQNEAQ (reference sequence). The CDR3 totals 16 residues. This table comes from immunoSEQ multiplex PCR, and its TCRdb copy is limited to in-frame clones, with some not included. Of some 90,000 clones listed, 89% are singletons. This clonotype was obtained from a man aged 50-59 years with acute or convalescent COVID-19. V gene TRBV7-9 combines with J gene TRBJ2-1; the match to TRBD2 covers 8 bases. Material: peripheral blood. The CDR3 here is CASSKLRGGESDEQFF. The CDR3 DNA is TGTGCCAGCAGTAAACTCCGGGGGGGTGAGTCGGATGAGCAGTTCTTC.